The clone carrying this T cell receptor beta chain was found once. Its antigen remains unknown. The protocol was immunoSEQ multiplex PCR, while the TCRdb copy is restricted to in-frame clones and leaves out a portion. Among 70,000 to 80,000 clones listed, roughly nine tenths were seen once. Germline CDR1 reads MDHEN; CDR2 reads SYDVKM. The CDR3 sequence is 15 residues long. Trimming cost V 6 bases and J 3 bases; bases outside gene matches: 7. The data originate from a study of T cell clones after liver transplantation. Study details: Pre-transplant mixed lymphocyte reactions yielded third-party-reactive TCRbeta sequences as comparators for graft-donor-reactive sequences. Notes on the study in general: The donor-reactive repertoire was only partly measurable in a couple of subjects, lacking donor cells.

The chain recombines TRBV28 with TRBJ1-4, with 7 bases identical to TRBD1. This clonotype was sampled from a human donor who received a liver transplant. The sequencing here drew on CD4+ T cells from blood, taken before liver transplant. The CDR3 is CASSLPGQSNEKLFF. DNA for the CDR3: TGTGCCAGCAGCTTGCCGGGACAGTCTAATGAAAAACTGTTTTTT.